This entry lists 22 T cell receptor beta chains sequenced from one sample in a study of T-cell memory formation after mild COVID-19. MiXCR, run by TCRdb on the 5' RACE reads, gives a single entry per CDR3 protein. Here the sample spans around 300,000 distinct CDR3 sequences, less than 20% being singletons. Material for sequencing was PBMCs or a T cell subset sorted from them (not recorded which). The receptors derive from a man younger than 30 who had mild COVID-19 (a few samples of this study predate the infection). Cell type and time point are not known.

This clonotype showed up just a few times. V and J are TRBV7-9 and TRBJ1-4; D is undetermined. The germline CDR1 and CDR2 sequences are SEHNR and FQNEAQ (reference sequence). The CDR3 is 14 residues long. V lost 2 bases and J 4 bases, leaving 8 bases between the germline ends. CDR3 sequence (DNA): TGTGCCAGCAGCTTACTTGGCAGTAATGAAAAACTGTTTTTT. Protein product: CASSLLGSNEKLFF.

The rearrangement joins TRBV7-9 to TRBJ2-3, with 9 positions matching TRBD1. Trimming took 7 bases from V and 2 from J; bases not matched to a gene: 13. The CDR3 loop spans 17 amino acids. Germline V CDR1 and CDR2: SEHNR, FQNEAQ (reference sequence). Written as DNA, the CDR3 is TGTGCCAGCACTCGTCACTTACGGGACAGGGACACAGATACGCAGTATTTT. It yields the protein CASTRHLRDRDTDTQYF.

The genes are TRBV2 and TRBJ1-1; 8 bases match TRBD1. Trimming at V came to 7 bases and at J to 1 base, leaving 5 bases not matched to a gene. The length of the CDR3 is 14 residues. Looked up from germline, CDR1 is SNHLY and CDR2 is FYNNEI. CDR3 sequence (DNA): TGTGCCAGCATTATGGGACAGGCGAACACTGAAGCTTTCTTT. It specifies CASIMGQANTEAFF.

CDR3 DNA sequence: TGTGCCAGCAGCCGAAATTTCACAGATACGCAGTATTTT. Translated: CASSRNFTDTQYF. The genes are TRBV3-2 and TRBJ2-3. TRBV3-2 has pseudogene status. CDR3 size: 13 residues.

This clonotype was picked up a small number of times. The CDR3 nucleotides are TGTGCCAACGGGACAAGGAGCTCTGGGGCCAACGTCCTGACTTTC. Protein sequence: CANGTRSSGANVLTF. The rearrangement joins TRBV6-4 to TRBJ2-6; maybe TRBD1 (6 bases). Trimming removed 10 bases from V and 0 bases from J, with 13 bases in between. Looked up from germline, CDR1 is MRHNA and CDR2 is SNTAGT. This CDR3 contains 15 residues.

This chain uses TRBV4-1 with TRBJ2-5; 8 positions agree with TRBD2. V trimming: 4 bases; J trimming: 3 bases; junction bases outside the gene matches: 7. CDR3 length equals 15 residues. From germline, CDR1 is MGHRA and CDR2 YSYEKL. As DNA, the CDR3 is TGCGCCAGCAGCCCGCTAGGGCGGGGGGAAGAGACCCAGTACTTC. Amino acid sequence: CASSPLGRGEETQYF.

This clonotype was observed a handful of times. V and J are TRBV7-2 and TRBJ1-1; D may be TRBD1 (5 bases). Germline values: CDR1 SGHTA, CDR2 FQGNSA. The CDR3 extends over 12 amino acids. V was cut by 7 bases and J by 12 bases, with 18 bases left in between. CDR3 DNA: TGTGCCAGCACCCACAGAGTTGAGGGGACTTTCTTT. This codes for CASTHRVEGTFF.

This clonotype occurred a few times. The CDR3 protein is CASSLGPGAGDTQYF. DNA of the CDR3: TGTGCCAGCAGCTTAGGGCCAGGGGCGGGAGATACGCAGTATTTT. The chain links TRBV7-9 to TRBJ2-3; TRBD1 might be the D (6 bases). V was clipped by 1 base and J by 5 bases, with 13 bases between them. This CDR3 is built from 15 residues. The germline V gene encodes CDR1 SEHNR and CDR2 FQNEAQ (reference sequence).

The rearrangement links TRBV4-2 to TRBJ1-6; tentative D call: TRBD1 (6 bases). Trimming removed 4 bases at V and 5 bases at J, with 9 bases between. Germline V gene sequence: CDR1 LGHNA, CDR2 YNFKEQ. There are 14 residues in the CDR3. CDR3 protein: CASSRGGDNSPLHF. CDR3 nucleotides: TGTGCCAGCAGCCGAGGGGGGGATAATTCACCCCTCCACTTT.

The genes are TRBV4-1 and TRBJ1-1; D is undetermined. The CDR3 totals 14 residues. The V and J ends lost 4 bases and 10 bases respectively, with 19 bases between them. Germline V gene data show CDR1 as MGHRA and CDR2 as YSYEKL. The CDR3 protein is CASSPGTANLGAFF. CDR3 DNA sequence: TGCGCCAGCAGCCCCGGTACTGCGAACCTGGGAGCTTTCTTT.

This clonotype was found a few times. The chain is built from TRBV5-1 and TRBJ1-4, with a weak D call TRBD1 (6 bases). This CDR3 spans 14 amino acids. The germline V gene has CDR1 SGHRS and CDR2 YFSETQ. The germline V and J ends were trimmed by 4 bases and 4 bases, with 11 bases remaining between them. The CDR3 region has the DNA TGCGCCAGCAGCACGGACAGAGTTAATGAAAAACTGTTTTTT. It encodes CASSTDRVNEKLFF.

V usage is TRBV7-9 and J usage is TRBJ1-1, with a possible D match to TRBD1 (6 bases). Germline CDR1 and CDR2: SEHNR and FQNEAQ (reference sequence). Trimming shortened V by 5 bases and J by 1 base, and 17 bases separated the two germline ends. CDR3 length: 16 amino acids. CDR3 sequence (DNA): TGTGCCAGCAGCCCGTTGACGGGACACCGGAACACTGAAGCTTTCTTT. This gives the protein CASSPLTGHRNTEAFF.

The chain is built from TRBV18 and TRBJ2-4, with D perhaps given as TRBD1 or TRBD2 (6 bases each). Trimming left V 1 base short and J 0 bases short, with 13 bases between. CDR1 is KGHSH and CDR2 is LQKENI in the germline V gene. The CDR3 length is 17 residues. CDR3 sequence: CASSPLGGILAKNIQYF. DNA of the CDR3: TGTGCCAGCTCACCACTCGGGGGCATCCTAGCCAAAAACATTCAGTACTTC.

A few counts support this clonotype. The V gene is TRBV14, the J gene TRBJ2-1; no firm D call. CDR3 length: 15 residues. Trimming took off 1 base at V and 6 bases at J, with 13 bases between the two ends. Germline V gene lookup returns CDR1 SGHDN and CDR2 FVKESK. The CDR3 region is CASSQGPRPSNEQFF. The CDR3 DNA sequence: TGTGCCAGCAGCCAAGGCCCCCGGCCCTCCAATGAGCAGTTCTTC.

This clonotype was detected only a few times. This chain uses TRBV20-1 with TRBJ2-1; D gene unclear. V shed 6 bases and J shed 4 bases, with 10 bases lying between them. Germline V gives CDR1 DFQATT, CDR2 SNEGSKA (reference sequence). The CDR3 extends over 12 amino acids. The CDR3 sequence: CSAPTSYNEQFF. CDR3 sequence (DNA): TGCAGTGCGCCCACTTCATACAATGAGCAGTTCTTC.

The chain couples TRBV11-2 to TRBJ2-3; D is unclear. Trimming left V 3 bases short and J 4 bases short, with 5 bases between. The CDR3 spans 12 residues. Germline V gene lookup returns CDR1 SGHAT and CDR2 FQNNGV. CDR3 amino acids: CASSFIPDTQYF. Written as DNA, the CDR3 is TGTGCCAGCAGCTTCATCCCAGATACGCAGTATTTT.

V is TRBV7-3 and J is TRBJ2-1; D is possibly TRBD2 (5 bases). The CDR3 covers 16 residues. V lost 2 bases and J 0 bases, leaving 11 bases between the germline ends. In germline, CDR1 is SGHTA, CDR2 FQGTGA. The CDR3 DNA reads as TGTGCCAGCAGCTTACGTGCGGGCCGCTCCTACAATGAGCAGTTCTTC. The encoded protein is CASSLRAGRSYNEQFF.

This clonotype was observed a handful of times. This chain uses TRBV29-1 with TRBJ1-1; D is uncertain. Germline CDR1 is SQVTM and CDR2 is ANQGSEA. The CDR3 runs 12 residues. V lost 6 bases to trimming and J lost 6 bases, with 14 bases between them. The CDR3 DNA sequence: TGCAGCGTGGGTCGGACGGTATCTGAAGCTTTCTTT. This gives the protein CSVGRTVSEAFF.

The chain is built from TRBV20-1 and TRBJ2-1; 7 nucleotides line up with TRBD1. After removal of 1 base from V and 2 bases from J, the junction contained 2 bases not matched to a gene. Germline V lookup: CDR1 DFQATT, CDR2 SNEGSKA (reference sequence). The length of the CDR3 is 14 residues. CDR3 in amino acids: CSARADRAYNEQFF. The CDR3 region has the DNA TGCAGTGCTAGAGCAGACAGGGCCTACAATGAGCAGTTCTTC.

This chain connects TRBV28 to TRBJ2-7; D is ambiguous. The CDR3 totals 12 residues. V was pared by 5 bases and J by 4 bases, with 9 bases between. Germline V lookup: CDR1 MDHEN, CDR2 SYDVKM. The DNA of the CDR3 is TGTGCCAGCAGTACGCTACCATACGAGCAGTACGTC. It specifies CASSTLPYEQYV.

In this sample, this clonotype turned up a few times. The chain is built from TRBV7-8 and TRBJ2-2; 9 bases agree with TRBD1. The germline V gene has CDR1 SGHVS and CDR2 FQNEAQ. The J segment lost 8 bases and the V segment lost 1 base, leaving 8 bases of the junction unmatched. This CDR3 contains 16 residues. CDR3 residues: CASSLVPQGAFGELFF. DNA for the CDR3: TGTGCCAGCAGCTTAGTACCACAGGGGGCATTTGGGGAGCTGTTTTTT.

This rearrangement joins TRBV20-1 to TRBJ2-7; unclear D gene. V lost 1 base, J lost 2 bases, and 9 bases lay in between. Germline-derived CDR1 and CDR2 are DFQATT and SNEGSKA (reference sequence). The CDR3 has 13 amino acids. For the CDR3, the DNA is TGCAGTGCTAGAGGTCACATCCCCTACGAGCAGTACTTC. This sequence encodes CSARGHIPYEQYF.